Listed here are 30 T cell receptor beta chains from one sample, sequenced in a study of cytomegalovirus exposure and HLA in healthy donors. Primers included in the PCR were 60 Vbeta and 13 Jbeta primers. The data were produced by immunoSEQ multiplex PCR, yet TCRdb's version contains in-frame clones alone and is incomplete. The sample holds approximately 180,000 clones, roughly four fifths seen once. Material: PBMCs. These receptors came from a male donor in good health and CMV-seronegative.

This clone was picked up a small number of times. This chain joins TRBV4-3 and TRBJ2-4, with a tentative D call TRBD1 (6 bases). Germline values: CDR1 LGHNA, CDR2 YSLEER. Deletions cut 0 bases from V and 0 bases from J, with 15 bases between. The CDR3 length is 18 residues. CDR3 DNA sequence: TGCGCCAGCAGCCAAGAATACACTACAGGGCTAGCCAAAAACATTCAGTACTTC. Protein sequence: CASSQEYTTGLAKNIQYF.

J is TRBJ1-3 and V is TRBV27; 7 bases are shared with TRBD1. The J segment lost 2 bases and the V segment lost 6 bases, leaving 4 bases of the junction unmatched. This CDR3 comprises 14 residues. Germline V gene lookup returns CDR1 MNHEY and CDR2 SMNVEV (reference sequence). The CDR3 DNA is TGTGCCAGCAGGACAGGGACCACTGGAAACACCATATATTTT. Its protein is CASRTGTTGNTIYF.

This sequence joins TRBV7-2 and TRBJ2-3; a possible D gene is TRBD2 (6 bases). CDR1 and CDR2 (germline): SGHTA, FQGNSA. Between the trimmed V and J ends, which lost 3 bases and 6 bases, there was a span of 10 bases. The CDR3 is 13 residues long. DNA for the CDR3: TGTGCCAGCAGCTTCGCCGGGAGCGATACGCAGTATTTT. This codes for CASSFAGSDTQYF.

To note about this clone: The identical CDR3 is also encoded by other nucleotide sequences in the sample. The chain employs TRBV28 and TRBJ1-1; TRBD1 aligns across 8 bases. Per the germline V gene, CDR1 is MDHEN and CDR2 is SYDVKM. This CDR3 comprises 13 residues. V was clipped by 5 bases and J by 5 bases; unmatched bases: 4. The CDR3 spells CASSGRQGTEAFF. The CDR3 DNA is TGTGCCAGCAGTGGCCGACAGGGGACTGAAGCTTTCTTT.

The chain carries TRBV5-1 and TRBJ1-1; 7 positions match TRBD1. J lost 7 bases, V lost 4 bases, and 4 bases had no gene match. Germline-derived CDR1 and CDR2 are SGHRS and YFSETQ. This CDR3 has 12 amino acids. The CDR3 nucleotides read TGCGCCAGCAGCGCCGACAGGGTTGAAGCTTTCTTT. Translation: CASSADRVEAFF.

This chain uses TRBV2 with TRBJ1-1, with D possibly TRBD1 on 6 matching bases. Germline values: CDR1 SNHLY, CDR2 FYNNEI. The CDR3 runs to 13 residues. Trimming left V 10 bases short and J 3 bases short, with 15 bases between. Here the CDR3 reads CANARTVYTEAFF. In DNA form, the CDR3 reads TGTGCCAACGCAAGGACAGTCTACACTGAAGCTTTCTTT.

This chain links TRBV6-6 with TRBJ1-2, with 9 positions matching TRBD1. Germline V gives CDR1 MNHNY, CDR2 SVGAGI (reference sequence). V gave up 6 bases and J gave up 0 bases; unmatched junction bases: 2. This CDR3 spans 14 amino acids. CDR3 sequence: CASRDRGSNYGYTF. The DNA for the CDR3 is TGTGCCAGCAGGGACAGGGGATCTAACTATGGCTACACCTTC.

The chain is built from TRBV5-1 and TRBJ2-4; perhaps TRBD2 as D (7 bases). The CDR3 is made up of 16 amino acids. V was pared by 0 bases and J by 7 bases, with 17 bases between. Looked up from germline, CDR1 is SGHRS and CDR2 is YFSETQ. CDR3 sequence reads: CASSLGGGRTGNIQYF. CDR3 nucleotide sequence: TGCGCCAGCAGCTTGGGGGGGGGCAGGACCGGGAACATTCAGTACTTC.

The chain combines TRBV7-9 with TRBJ2-7, with D perhaps TRBD2 (5 bases). With 3 bases removed from V and 3 bases from J, the gap between germline ends came to 15 bases. CDR1 and CDR2 from the germline V gene are SEHNR and FQNEAQ (reference sequence). The CDR3 runs to 15 residues. CDR3 loop: CASSFTLARNYEQYF. The CDR3 nucleotides are TGTGCCAGCAGCTTTACCCTAGCCCGAAACTACGAGCAGTACTTC.

The V gene is TRBV19, the J gene TRBJ2-3; possible D gene TRBD1, 6 bases. CDR1 LNHDA and CDR2 SQIVND come from the germline V gene (reference sequence). CDR3 length: 13 residues. Trimming pared 8 bases from V and 6 bases from J, leaving 15 bases between. CDR3 in DNA: TGTGCCAGTCACAGGGTTGGTGGGGATACGCAGTATTTT. It is translated as CASHRVGGDTQYF.

The V and J genes are TRBV28 and TRBJ2-3, with D maybe TRBD2 (6 bases). The CDR3 is made up of 14 amino acids. CDR1 and CDR2 (germline): MDHEN, SYDVKM. Trimming took 2 bases from V and 3 from J, leaving 9 bases between them. CDR3 in amino acids: CASSLAGRTDTQYF. The CDR3 DNA sequence: TGTGCCAGCAGTTTAGCGGGAAGGACAGATACGCAGTATTTT.

The J gene is TRBJ2-6, the V gene TRBV4-3; the match to TRBD1 covers 7 bases. Per the germline V gene, CDR1 is LGHNA and CDR2 is YSLEER. With 0 bases clipped from V and 2 bases from J, the junction kept 13 bases outside the gene matches. This CDR3 contains 20 residues. CDR3 residues: CASSQEWGYRGAAGANVLTF. The DNA of the CDR3 is TGCGCCAGCAGCCAAGAGTGGGGATACAGGGGCGCCGCTGGGGCCAACGTCCTGACTTTC.

This clone was seen once. The chain uses TRBV6-5 and TRBJ2-5; D is unresolved. The closer fit of TRBJ2-7 to the DNA end suggests the J call may be wrong. The length of the CDR3 is 11 residues. Germline CDR1 MNHEY, CDR2 SVGAGI. The CDR3 loop is CASSYRYEQYF. CDR3 coding DNA: TGTGCCAGCAGTTACCGGTACGAGCAGTACTTC.

The rearrangement links TRBV7-3 to TRBJ1-1; no clear D gene. Germline V gene sequence: CDR1 SGHTA, CDR2 FQGTGA. CDR3 length equals 13 residues. Trimming pared 4 bases from V and 3 bases from J, leaving 9 bases between. DNA for the CDR3: TGTGCCAGCAGCTCCCAGCGGCACACTGAAGCTTTCTTT. Protein: CASSSQRHTEAFF.

This chain links TRBV7-9 with TRBJ2-7; the D gene is possibly TRBD1 (6 bases). V lost 4 bases and J 2 bases, leaving 27 bases between the germline ends. The CDR3 length is 19 residues. The germline V gene has CDR1 SEHNR and CDR2 FQNEAQ (reference sequence). CDR3 protein: CASSSPIGGYRDNPYEQYF. CDR3 DNA sequence: TGTGCCAGCAGCTCTCCGATCGGAGGATACAGGGATAACCCCTACGAGCAGTACTTC.

Concerning this clone: Germline and junction disagree at one end, which may indicate a read error. This chain uses TRBV7-2 with TRBJ1-1; no clear D gene. The CDR3 length is 15 residues. Per the germline V gene, CDR1 is SGHTA and CDR2 is FQGNSA. CDR3: CASSQDREADTEAFF. The CDR3 DNA follows: TGCGCCAGCAGCCAAGATCGAGAGGCGGACACTGAAGCTTTCTTT.

This clone was counted between two and nine times. The rearrangement links TRBV6-1 to TRBJ1-5, with D tentatively TRBD1 (6 bases). The CDR3 contains 16 residues. The ends were cut back, 2 bases at V and 2 bases at J, with 13 bases in the middle. CDR1 and CDR2 from the germline V gene are MNHNS and SASEGT. This CDR3 reads CASSEQGREGNQPQHF. CDR3 sequence (DNA): TGTGCCAGCAGTGAACAGGGGAGAGAGGGCAATCAGCCCCAGCATTTT.

This clone was detected only a few times. This chain joins TRBV10-3 and TRBJ2-5, with D unresolved. V was pared by 10 bases and J by 0 bases, with 12 bases between. Germline assignment: CDR1 ENHRY and CDR2 SYGVKD. The CDR3 is 13 amino acids. The CDR3 loop reads CATALRYQETQYF. CDR3 coding DNA: TGTGCCACCGCGCTGAGGTACCAAGAGACCCAGTACTTC.

This chain connects TRBV30 to TRBJ1-2; D not certain. This CDR3 contains 13 residues. CDR1 and CDR2 (germline): GTSNPN, SVGIG (reference sequence). The ends were cut back, 3 bases at V and 4 bases at J, with 12 bases in the middle. CDR3 sequence reads: CAWSLDPFYGYTF. The DNA for the CDR3 is TGTGCCTGGAGCCTAGACCCTTTCTATGGCTACACCTTC.

V usage is TRBV6-5 and J usage is TRBJ1-2, with no clear D. The germline CDR1 and CDR2 sequences are MNHEY and SVGAGI. CDR3 size: 13 residues. The V end lost 0 bases, the J end lost 3 bases, and 5 bases lay between the germline ends. The chain's CDR3 is CASSYSADYGYTF. CDR3 sequence (DNA): TGTGCCAGCAGTTACTCGGCTGACTATGGCTACACCTTC.

The genes are TRBV30 and TRBJ1-2, with a weak D call TRBD1 (5 bases). This CDR3 has 15 amino acids. V was pared by 5 bases and J by 3 bases, with 19 bases between. CDR1 is GTSNPN, CDR2 SVGIG, per germline (reference sequence). The CDR3 here is CAWWEIQEFDYGYTF. The CDR3 DNA is TGTGCCTGGTGGGAAATACAGGAGTTCGACTATGGCTACACCTTC.

The rearrangement links TRBV2 to TRBJ2-3, with 11 nucleotides matching TRBD2. The CDR3 contains 14 residues. Losses at the gene ends were 2 bases for V and 5 bases for J; bases not matched to a gene: 0. CDR1 and CDR2 from the germline V gene are SNHLY and FYNNEI. CDR3 amino acids: CASSETSGRDTQYF. The CDR3, as DNA: TGTGCCAGCAGTGAAACTAGCGGGAGAGATACGCAGTATTTT.

The genes are TRBV2 and TRBJ2-3, with TRBD1 matching over 8 bases. This CDR3 has 14 residues. The germline CDR1 and CDR2 sequences are SNHLY and FYNNEI. With V trimmed by 4 bases and J by 5 bases, 5 bases remained unmatched. This CDR3 is CASSGTGQKDTQYF. The DNA of the CDR3 is TGTGCCAGCAGTGGGACAGGGCAAAAAGATACGCAGTATTTT. Supplemented by reference TRBV2 and TRBJ2-3, the full variable domain reads EPEVTQTPSHQVTQMGQEVILRCVPISNHLYFYWYRQILGQKVEFLVSFYNNEISEKSEIFDDQFSVERPDGSNFTLKIRSTKLEDSAMYFCASSGTGQKDTQYFGPGTRLTVL.

This rearrangement joins TRBV7-8 to TRBJ1-1; no reliable D call. CDR3 size: 12 residues. V lost 3 bases to trimming and J lost 1 base, with 3 bases between them. From germline, CDR1 is SGHVS and CDR2 FQNEAQ. In DNA form, the CDR3 reads TGTGCCAGCAGCTTTAGGAACACTGAAGCTTTCTTT. Translating it yields CASSFRNTEAFF.

The table lists this clone with many counts. The V gene is TRBV5-4, the J gene TRBJ1-2; D gene ambiguous. V dropped 4 bases and J dropped 5 bases, with 6 bases sitting between them. In germline, CDR1 is SGHNT, CDR2 YYREEE (reference sequence). The CDR3 extends over 11 amino acids. In DNA form, the CDR3 reads TGTGCCAGCAGCCGAGATTATGGCTACACCTTC. Translating gives CASSRDYGYTF.

J is TRBJ1-5 and V is TRBV7-2, with a possible D match to TRBD1 (5 bases). This CDR3 comprises 16 residues. CDR1 and CDR2 from the germline V gene are SGHTA and FQGNSA. V was cut by 3 bases and J by 0 bases, with 12 bases left in between. The CDR3 sequence is CASSLRGHYSNQPQHF. The CDR3 bases are TGTGCCAGCAGCTTGCGGGGCCATTATAGCAATCAGCCCCAGCATTTT. The entire variable domain, with the rest obtained from reference TRBV7-2 and TRBJ1-5, is as follows: GAGVSQSPSNKVTEKGKDVELRCDPISGHTALYWYRQSLGQGLEFLIYFQGNSAPDKSGLPSDRFSAERTGGSVSTLTIQRTQQEDSAVYLCASSLRGHYSNQPQHFGDGTRLSIL.

The chain joins TRBV28 to TRBJ2-4; 9 bases are a match to TRBD1. The V segment lost 7 bases and the J segment 8 bases; nucleotides outside the gene matches: 9. Per germline, CDR1 MDHEN and CDR2 SYDVKM. The CDR3 spans 14 residues. This chain's CDR3 is CASTDGQGLHIQYF. CDR3 in DNA: TGTGCCAGCACCGATGGACAGGGGTTACACATTCAGTACTTC.

The chain employs TRBV11-2 and TRBJ1-2, with D hard to call. V gave up 1 base and J gave up 3 bases, with 9 bases separating them. The CDR3 covers 14 residues. The V gene's germline CDR1 is SGHAT and CDR2 FQNNGV. The CDR3 spells CASSLALADYGYTF. CDR3 coding DNA: TGTGCCAGCAGCTTAGCTTTGGCGGACTATGGCTACACCTTC.

This rearrangement joins TRBV4-1 to TRBJ1-3; TRBD1 is a possible D gene (6 bases). Trimming took off 4 bases at V and 0 bases at J, with 13 bases between the two ends. CDR1 MGHRA and CDR2 YSYEKL come from the germline V gene. The CDR3 contains 16 residues. The CDR3, as DNA: TGCGCCAGCAGCCCAAGGGGGGGGAGCTCTGGAAACACCATATATTTT. This gives the protein CASSPRGGSSGNTIYF.

The V and J genes are TRBV4-1 and TRBJ2-1, with 10 bases that match TRBD2. The trim removed 8 bases at V and 4 bases at J, leaving 5 bases unmatched. This CDR3 comprises 14 residues. CDR1 and CDR2 from the germline V gene are MGHRA and YSYEKL. DNA for the CDR3: TGCGCCAGCGCACGAGCGGGAGGGTACAATGAGCAGTTCTTC. It specifies CASARAGGYNEQFF.